The T cell receptor beta chain described here comes from a study of blood T cell repertoires in COVID-19. Study background: Sources were T cells, B-cell-depleted T cells, or PBMCs; the material itself was cDNA or gDNA.

TCRdb's table, derived via immunoSEQ multiplex PCR, lists solely in-frame clones and lacks some. This table has roughly 160,000 clones, about 86% appearing once. Trimming pared 1 base from V and 0 bases from J, leaving 17 bases between. The CDR3 is made up of 17 amino acids. Germline V gene data show CDR1 as SGHDT and CDR2 as YYEEEE. Sample: peripheral blood. This receptor was identified in a man aged 55 to 70 with acute or convalescent COVID-19. This chain joins TRBV5-6 and TRBJ2-7, with D maybe TRBD2 (6 bases). CDR3 region: CASSLSSGGTRSYEQYF. The CDR3 DNA is TGTGCCAGCAGCTTGTCCTCTGGCGGGACTCGCTCCTACGAGCAGTACTTC.